The clone carrying this TCR beta chain is medium-sized in the sample. The antigen is undetermined. In germline, CDR1 is SGHNT, CDR2 YENEEA. Trimming cost V 6 bases and J 3 bases; bases outside gene matches: 10. The CDR3 consists of 16 residues. Treatment noted: randomized to nivolumab then ipilimumab (arm A) or the reverse (arm B). Here immunoSEQ multiplex PCR was the method, and the copy in TCRdb shows in-frame clones only, minus some. The sample includes more than 1,200 clones, 25% of them seen just once. The data were taken from a study of sequential checkpoint blockade in melanoma. As for the study in general: Maintenance nivolumab came after either treatment sequence. DNA from 91 pretreatment tumor samples underwent TCRβ immunosequencing.

The study's findings and limits: Pretreatment TIL clonality tracked with response in the nivolumab-first arm. T-cell fraction and clonality followed PD-L1 and CD8+ counts, not mutational load.

The gene calls are TRBV11-3 and TRBJ2-2; 7 bases are a match to TRBD1. Material: tumor tissue (inferred from file names), obtained from a patient given nivolumab and ipilimumab in sequence. This TCR came from a human donor with melanoma. This CDR3 reads CASRLQGPLYTGELFF. CDR3 sequence (DNA): TGTGCCAGCAGACTACAGGGGCCACTGTACACCGGGGAGCTGTTTTTT.